A single sample gave rise to the 15 T cell receptor beta chains below, sequenced in a study of shared clonotypes between healthy human individuals. The assay was immunoSEQ multiplex PCR, and TCRdb's table has in-frame clones only and misses some. The table shows hundreds of thousands of clones, with roughly 79% occurring only once. What was sequenced was PBMCs. These receptors were obtained from a woman aged 40 to 50 in good health. Some clones in this sample may be carry-over from other donors' samples.

V usage is TRBV5-1 and J usage is TRBJ2-7; 7 bases agree with TRBD1. CDR3 length equals 15 residues. J gave up 3 bases and V 4 bases, and 10 bases lay outside the gene matches. Germline V CDR1 and CDR2: SGHRS, YFSETQ. The CDR3 region is CASSPRQGADYEQYF. In DNA, the CDR3 is TGCGCCAGCAGCCCGCGACAGGGAGCGGACTACGAGCAGTACTTC.

This clone was picked up one time. This rearrangement joins TRBV11-2 to TRBJ2-1, with TRBD2 matching over 7 bases. The trim removed 4 bases at V and 12 bases at J, leaving 12 bases unmatched. The CDR3 has 14 residues. CDR1 is SGHAT, CDR2 FQNNGV, per germline. The CDR3 region is CASSSGTTRLAQFF. The CDR3 region has the DNA TGTGCCAGCAGCTCCGGGACTACGCGTCTGGCGCAGTTCTTC.

CDR3 in amino acids: CASSKTGVPTDTQYF. The CDR3 region has the DNA TGTGCCAGCAGCAAGACAGGGGTCCCCACAGATACGCAGTATTTT. The chain uses TRBV11-3 and TRBJ2-3; TRBD1 matches 8 bases. The CDR3 has 15 residues. Germline V gene data show CDR1 as SGHNT and CDR2 as YENEEA. J gave up 2 bases and V 5 bases, and 6 bases lay outside the gene matches.

The genes are TRBV7-2 and TRBJ2-2, with 15 bases fitting TRBD2. The germline V gene encodes CDR1 SGHTA and CDR2 FQGNSA. The CDR3 runs to 18 residues. Trimming took 5 bases from V and 2 from J; bases not matched to a gene: 6. CDR3 residues: CASSRGLAGGINTGELFF. CDR3 in DNA: TGTGCCAGCAGCCGCGGACTAGCGGGAGGGATAAACACCGGGGAGCTGTTTTTT.

The rearrangement uses TRBV5-1 and TRBJ2-2; TRBD2 matches at 8 bases. This CDR3 has 16 amino acids. Germline V gene lookup returns CDR1 SGHRS and CDR2 YFSETQ. The V segment lost 4 bases and the J segment 0 bases; nucleotides outside the gene matches: 5. CDR3 nucleotides: TGCGCCAGCAGCCCAATGGGACTAGCGAACACCGGGGAGCTGTTTTTT. It translates to CASSPMGLANTGELFF. The full variable domain, completed using reference TRBV5-1 and TRBJ2-2, is KAGVTQTPRYLIKTRGQQVTLSCSPISGHRSVSWYQQTPGQGLQFLFEYFSETQRNKGNFPGRFSGRQFSNSRSEMNVSTLELGDSALYLCASSPMGLANTGELFFGEGSRLTVL.

The chain couples TRBV30 to TRBJ2-7; 8 positions agree with TRBD2. The CDR3 spans 14 residues. The V gene's germline CDR1 is GTSNPN and CDR2 SVGIG (reference sequence). V lost 3 bases, J lost 2 bases, and 6 bases stayed unmatched. CDR3 coding DNA: TGTGCCTGGAGCCCCGGGAGGGCGCCCTACGAGCAGTACTTC. Translating gives CAWSPGRAPYEQYF.

For this clone: The same CDR3 is also encoded by other DNA sequences in this sample. This chain joins TRBV18 and TRBJ2-7; D unresolved. The CDR3 spans 12 residues. CDR1 is KGHSH, CDR2 LQKENI, per germline. Trimming stripped 3 bases from V and 3 bases from J, with 6 bases between. The CDR3 here is CASSPARYEQYF. The DNA for the CDR3 is TGTGCCAGCTCACCGGCCCGCTACGAGCAGTACTTC.

This clone is a singleton in its sample. The genes are TRBV9 and TRBJ2-1; D is possibly TRBD2 (6 bases). The germline V and J ends were trimmed by 7 bases and 0 bases, with 11 bases remaining between them. The CDR3 covers 14 residues. CDR1 is SGDLS and CDR2 is YYNGEE in the germline V gene. The CDR3 loop is CASALADSYNEQFF. For the CDR3, the DNA is TGTGCCAGCGCCTTAGCGGACTCCTACAATGAGCAGTTCTTC.

This clone was recorded once. This sequence joins TRBV5-1 and TRBJ2-1; TRBD2 matches 7 bases. V was pared by 1 base and J by 5 bases, with 6 bases of the junction left unmatched. Germline V gene sequence: CDR1 SGHRS, CDR2 YFSETQ. The CDR3 totals 15 residues. CDR3 sequence reads: CASSLRASGNNEQFF. CDR3 DNA: TGCGCCAGCAGCTTGAGGGCTAGCGGAAACAATGAGCAGTTCTTC.

The DNA of the CDR3 is TGTGCCAGCAGGGCAGACAGAGCGAACACTGAAGCTTTCTTT. Protein product: CASRADRANTEAFF. The chain links TRBV6-1 to TRBJ1-1, with a possible D match to TRBD1 (5 bases). In germline, CDR1 is MNHNS, CDR2 SASEGT. Trimming removed 6 bases at V and 1 base at J, with 12 bases between. This CDR3 is 14 amino acids long.

The V and J genes are TRBV9 and TRBJ2-1; 9 bases map to TRBD1. The CDR3 consists of 15 residues. After removal of 4 bases from V and 4 bases from J, the junction contained 6 bases not matched to a gene. Germline V gives CDR1 SGDLS, CDR2 YYNGEE. CDR3 protein: CASSFGQGQYNEQFF. CDR3 DNA: TGTGCCAGCAGCTTCGGACAGGGGCAATACAATGAGCAGTTCTTC.

The chain uses TRBV2 and TRBJ2-5; D might be TRBD1 (6 bases). The CDR3 totals 13 residues. The germline V gene has CDR1 SNHLY and CDR2 FYNNEI. The ends were cut back, 7 bases at V and 5 bases at J, with 14 bases in the middle. CDR3 in amino acids: CASTLTGSETQYF. Here the CDR3 DNA reads TGTGCCAGCACCTTAACAGGGTCGGAGACCCAGTACTTC. Full variable domain (outside the CDR3, taken from reference TRBV2 and TRBJ2-5): EPEVTQTPSHQVTQMGQEVILRCVPISNHLYFYWYRQILGQKVEFLVSFYNNEISEKSEIFDDQFSVERPDGSNFTLKIRSTKLEDSAMYFCASTLTGSETQYFGPGTRLLVL.

The chain links TRBV7-2 to TRBJ2-1; 11 nucleotides match TRBD2. V lost 5 bases, J lost 5 bases, and 5 bases stayed unmatched. CDR3 size: 15 residues. CDR1 SGHTA and CDR2 FQGNSA come from the germline V gene. Here the CDR3 DNA reads TGTGCCAGCAGCCGGGGACTAGCGGACCACAATGAGCAGTTCTTC. Protein product: CASSRGLADHNEQFF.

The chain joins TRBV10-1 to TRBJ2-3; 7 positions agree with TRBD1. This CDR3 is built from 15 residues. Germline V gives CDR1 WNHNN, CDR2 SYGVQD (reference sequence). V shed 3 bases, J shed 2 bases, and the junction held 5 bases outside the gene matches. The CDR3 DNA reads TGCGCCAGCAGTGATGGGACAGCGCACACAGATACGCAGTATTTT. It specifies CASSDGTAHTDTQYF.

The chain joins TRBV7-1 to TRBJ2-7; TRBD2 matches at 8 bases. TRBV7-1 is an ORF; its function is uncertain. Unmatched junction bases numbered 17, after V lost 4 bases and J lost 3 bases. This CDR3 has 18 amino acids. This CDR3 reads CASSFLAGRSLGNYEQYF. In DNA, the CDR3 is TGTGCCAGCAGCTTTTTAGCGGGACGAAGCCTAGGGAACTACGAGCAGTACTTC.